Following are 16 T cell receptor beta chains from one sample sequenced in a study of chemoradiotherapy in HPV16-positive cancers. Some clones are missing from TCRdb's copy, which holds only in-frame ones; the method was immunoSEQ multiplex PCR. Among fewer than 40,000 clones listed, 80% were seen once. The source material was blood, sampled from a patient who underwent chemoradiotherapy. These receptors all stem from a human donor with HPV-associated anogenital cancer.

The V and J genes are TRBV12-5 and TRBJ2-7; no clear D. Germline CDR1 reads LGHNT; CDR2 reads FRNRAP. With 4 bases removed from V and 4 bases from J, the gap between germline ends came to 8 bases. The CDR3 runs 12 residues. CDR3 in amino acids: CASGSVLYEQYF. In nucleotides, the CDR3 is TGTGCTAGTGGTTCCGTGCTTTACGAGCAGTACTTC.

The chain uses TRBV11-2 and TRBJ2-1; 12 nucleotides match TRBD2. The CDR3 spans 16 residues. J lost 5 bases, V lost 4 bases, and 6 bases had no gene match. The V gene's germline CDR1 is SGHAT and CDR2 FQNNGV. CDR3 in amino acids: CASSSRTSGVNNEQFF. CDR3 DNA sequence: TGTGCCAGCAGCTCCCGGACTAGCGGGGTTAACAATGAGCAGTTCTTC.

This clone occurred a few times. The chain carries TRBV2 and TRBJ1-3, with TRBD1 as a possible D gene (6 bases). The CDR3 contains 14 residues. Germline lookup yields CDR1 SNHLY and CDR2 FYNNEI. V lost 6 bases, J lost 1 base, and 10 bases lay in between. This CDR3 reads CASRRDISGNTIYF. CDR3 bases: TGTGCCAGCAGGCGGGACATTTCTGGAAACACCATATATTTT.

This rearrangement joins TRBV29-1 to TRBJ1-4; TRBD1 aligns across 7 bases. V shed 5 bases, J shed 9 bases, and the junction held 9 bases outside the gene matches. This CDR3 is 13 amino acids long. The germline CDR1 and CDR2 sequences are SQVTM and ANQGSEA. The CDR3, as DNA: TGCAGCGTTCAGGGGGGCAGGACGCAAAAACTGTTTTTT. Protein sequence: CSVQGGRTQKLFF.

This clone was recorded once. The chain recombines TRBV12-5 with TRBJ2-1, with 13 bases fitting TRBD2. J lost 7 bases, V lost 2 bases, and 8 bases had no gene match. The CDR3 has 17 amino acids. The germline gives CDR1 LGHNT, CDR2 FRNRAP. The CDR3 DNA is TGTGCTAGTGGTTTGCCCCTGGGACTAGCGGGGAAGAATGAGCAGTTCTTC. This encodes CASGLPLGLAGKNEQFF.

The rearrangement joins TRBV19 to TRBJ2-1; a weak D match, TRBD1 (6 bases). V dropped 5 bases and J dropped 7 bases, with 18 bases sitting between them. Germline V gene sequence: CDR1 LNHDA, CDR2 SQIVND (reference sequence). The CDR3 totals 15 residues. The CDR3 spells CASSYWAGQGNEQFF. The CDR3 nucleotides are TGTGCCAGTAGTTATTGGGCCGGGCAGGGGAATGAGCAGTTCTTC.

The chain carries TRBV12-1 and TRBJ2-7; the table's TRBD1 call for D was not verified on the DNA. TRBV12-1 corresponds to a pseudogene. The length of the CDR3 is 15 residues. The CDR3 region has the DNA TGTGCCAGCAGCCAAGGAACAGGGGACCACTACGAGCAGTACTTC. Its translation is CASSQGTGDHYEQYF.

This clone was observed once. The chain uses TRBV20-1 and TRBJ1-4; D remains unclear. The CDR3 spans 11 residues. CDR1 DFQATT and CDR2 SNEGSKA come from the germline V gene (reference sequence). V was cut by 3 bases and J by 10 bases, with 9 bases left in between. The DNA for the CDR3 is TGCAGTGCTAGGGGTGGAGGAAAACTGTTTTTT. It specifies CSARGGGKLFF.

The V and J genes are TRBV2 and TRBJ1-3, with 7 nucleotides matching TRBD1. The CDR3 loop spans 15 amino acids. CDR1 and CDR2 (germline): SNHLY, FYNNEI. V was pared by 2 bases and J by 4 bases, with 5 bases of the junction left unmatched. The DNA of the CDR3 is TGTGCCAGCAGTGAACTTAGGGGGCAGGGAAACACCATATATTTT. Protein sequence: CASSELRGQGNTIYF. Full variable domain (outside the CDR3, taken from reference TRBV2 and TRBJ1-3): EPEVTQTPSHQVTQMGQEVILRCVPISNHLYFYWYRQILGQKVEFLVSFYNNEISEKSEIFDDQFSVERPDGSNFTLKIRSTKLEDSAMYFCASSELRGQGNTIYFGEGSWLTVV.

The chain joins TRBV6-5 to TRBJ2-2, with TRBD2 as a possible D gene (6 bases). Germline values: CDR1 MNHEY, CDR2 SVGAGI. Trimming removed 0 bases at V and 8 bases at J, with 13 bases between. The CDR3 runs 15 residues. CDR3 DNA: TGTGCCAGCAGTTACTCGGGGCGGAGGGTGGGGGAGCTGTTTTTT. It yields the protein CASSYSGRRVGELFF.

The chain recombines TRBV7-2 with TRBJ1-5; a weak D match, TRBD1 (5 bases). This CDR3 is 15 amino acids long. Germline V lookup: CDR1 SGHTA, CDR2 FQGNSA. V was trimmed by 4 bases and J by 1 base, leaving 11 bases between them. Here the CDR3 reads CASSWTRDSNQPQHF. CDR3 DNA: TGTGCCAGCAGCTGGACCCGGGACAGCAATCAGCCCCAGCATTTT.

The rearrangement uses TRBV7-6 and TRBJ2-4, with TRBD1 matching 8 bases. Germline V gives CDR1 SGHVS, CDR2 FNYEAQ. This CDR3 has 15 residues. V was clipped by 4 bases and J by 8 bases; unmatched bases: 10. CDR3 sequence (DNA): TGTGCCAGCAGCTCAACAGGGGGTCTTATAGACATTCAGTACTTC. This sequence encodes CASSSTGGLIDIQYF.

This rearrangement joins TRBV5-6 to TRBJ1-4; D uncertain. CDR3 length: 14 amino acids. V was cut by 4 bases and J by 0 bases, with 7 bases left in between. Germline CDR1 reads SGHDT; CDR2 reads YYEEEE. CDR3 loop: CASSRGATNEKLFF. The CDR3 DNA follows: TGTGCCAGCAGCCGGGGTGCAACTAATGAAAAACTGTTTTTT.

The chain couples TRBV9 to TRBJ1-6, with 7 bases fitting TRBD1. Trimming took 3 bases from V and 6 from J; bases not matched to a gene: 9. In germline, CDR1 is SGDLS, CDR2 YYNGEE. The CDR3 totals 16 residues. CDR3 bases: TGTGCCAGCAGCGCCAGACTAGGGACAGCTAATTCACCCCTCCACTTT. Residues: CASSARLGTANSPLHF.

The chain recombines TRBV21-1 with TRBJ1-1; TRBD1 is the table's D call and was not checked against the DNA. TRBV21-1 is an annotated pseudogene. The CDR3 covers 16 residues. CDR3 DNA: TGTGCCAGCAGCAAAGAAGAGGGGACAGGTATCACTGAAGCTTTCTTT. Amino acid sequence: CASSKEEGTGITEAFF.

The chain carries TRBV6-1 and TRBJ2-2, with D uncertain. With 2 bases removed from V and 0 bases from J, the gap between germline ends came to 10 bases. The germline CDR1 and CDR2 sequences are MNHNS and SASEGT. This CDR3 comprises 16 residues. The CDR3 nucleotides are TGTGCCAGCAGTGAACGGCGACCATCGAACACCGGGGAGCTGTTTTTT. This sequence encodes CASSERRPSNTGELFF.